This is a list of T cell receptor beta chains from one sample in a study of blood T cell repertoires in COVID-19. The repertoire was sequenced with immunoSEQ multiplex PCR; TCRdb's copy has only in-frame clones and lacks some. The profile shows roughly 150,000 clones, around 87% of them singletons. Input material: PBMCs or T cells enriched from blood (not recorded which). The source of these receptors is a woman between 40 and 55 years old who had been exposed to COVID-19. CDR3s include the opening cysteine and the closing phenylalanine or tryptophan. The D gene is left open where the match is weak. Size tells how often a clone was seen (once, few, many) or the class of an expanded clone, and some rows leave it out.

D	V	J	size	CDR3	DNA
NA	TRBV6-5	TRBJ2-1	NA	CASRTEGRSYNEQFF	TGTGCCAGCAGGACGGAGGGCCGATCGTACAATGAGCAGTTCTTC
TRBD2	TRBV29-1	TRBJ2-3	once	CSVGLAGGGDTQYF	TGCAGCGTTGGACTAGCGGGGGGCGGTGATACGCAGTATTTT
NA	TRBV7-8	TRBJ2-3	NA	CASNSLGASTDTQYF	TGTGCCAGCAATTCTTTGGGGGCGAGCACAGATACGCAGTATTTT
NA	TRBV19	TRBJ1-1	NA	CASKGSSAVNTEAFF	TGTGCCAGTAAGGGGTCTTCGGCAGTGAACACTGAAGCTTTCTTT
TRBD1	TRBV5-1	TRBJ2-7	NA	CASSLQGAHEQYF	TGCGCCAGCAGCTTACAGGGGGCTCACGAGCAGTACTTC
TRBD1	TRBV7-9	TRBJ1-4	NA	CASSLWGGQGQEKLFF	TGTGCCAGCAGCTTATGGGGTGGACAGGGTCAGGAAAAACTGTTTTTT
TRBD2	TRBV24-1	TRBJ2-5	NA	CATSDWTSGDQETQYF	TGTGCCACCAGTGATTGGACTAGCGGAGACCAAGAGACCCAGTACTTC
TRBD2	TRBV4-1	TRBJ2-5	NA	CASSPNSGGAETQYF	TGCGCCAGCAGCCCGAATAGCGGGGGGGCGGAGACCCAGTACTTC
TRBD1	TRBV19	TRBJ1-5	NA	CASSIERRGQKNQPQHF	TGTGCCAGTAGTATAGAGAGACGGGGACAGAAGAATCAGCCCCAGCATTTT
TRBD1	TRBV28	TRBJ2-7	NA	CASTRTGYEQYF	TGTGCCAGCACCAGGACAGGCTACGAGCAGTACTTC